This record looks at one T cell receptor (beta chain) sequence and its context. Its target is not known. The sample originates from a study of T cell repertoires in cytomegalovirus infection. Overall study context: Indicated by public TCR beta signatures were CMV infection and matching HLA type. Study-level points and caveats: Cumulated frequencies of public TCR beta families served to identify carriers of CMV plus the relevant HLA.

The CDR3 covers 16 residues. Germline V gives CDR1 MNHEY, CDR2 SMNVEV (reference sequence). V was shortened by 4 bases and J by 0 bases, with 12 bases between the two germline ends. Using its own MiXCR run on the reads, TCRdb lists one record per CDR3 protein. This table holds around 530,000 distinct CDR3 sequences, about 26% found once. Input material: PBMCs. The chain uses TRBV27 and TRBJ2-2; TRBD2 is a possible D gene (5 bases). This TCR was recovered from a human donor in good health (CMV status not recorded). Some clones in this sample may be carry-over from other donors' samples. CDR3 region: CASSSEYGTNTGELFF. The DNA for the CDR3 is TGTGCCAGCAGTTCTGAATACGGGACGAACACCGGGGAGCTGTTTTTT.